A selection of T cell receptor beta chains follows, all from one sample in a study of blood T cells in healthy people across ages. TCRdb analysed the 5' RACE reads with MiXCR anew, one entry per CDR3 protein. The sample has 1.4 million to 1.5 million distinct CDR3 sequences; 42% are singletons. Sequences were obtained from blood. These TCRs come from a woman aged 18-29 years in good health. CDR3s include the opening cysteine and the closing phenylalanine or tryptophan. The order of the fields is clone size, D gene, J gene, V gene, CDR3 DNA, CDR3 protein. D genes are given only for firm matches. The size entry is marked missing in some rows and otherwise reads once, few, many or a size class.

NA | NA | TRBJ2-1 | TRBV11-2 | TGTGCCAGCAGCTTAGGGGGGGTAGGCAGTTACAATGAGCAGTTCTTC | CASSLGGVGSYNEQFF
few | NA | TRBJ2-7 | TRBV6-5 | TGTGCCAGCAGTTACCGCCGGGCGACTTTTTACGAGCAGTACTTC | CASSYRRATFYEQYF
NA | TRBD2 | TRBJ2-7 | TRBV5-1 | TGCGCCAGCAGCCGGACTAGCGGGAGGGACCACGAGCAGTACTTC | CASSRTSGRDHEQYF
NA | NA | TRBJ2-5 | TRBV15 | TGTGCCACCAGCACAGCGAATTTAGGGGGGTGGGAGACCCAGTACTTC | CATSTANLGGWETQYF
NA | NA | TRBJ2-6 | TRBV5-1 | TGCGCCAGCAGCTTGGCGTCAACAGGGATCTCTGGGGCCAACGTCCTGACTTTC | CASSLASTGISGANVLTF
NA | NA | TRBJ2-3 | TRBV18 | TGTGCCAGCTCACCGGGCTCATTAACGGGAGATACGCAGTATTTT | CASSPGSLTGDTQYF
many | NA | TRBJ2-7 | TRBV7-9 | TGTGCCAGCAGCTTAAGTAACGGTTTCTGGTACTTC | CASSLSNGFWYF
few | NA | TRBJ2-6 | TRBV28 | TGTGCCAGCTCAGTTTCCGGACACCTACTCTCTGGGGCCAACGTCCTGACTTTC | CASSVSGHLLSGANVLTF
few | TRBD1 | TRBJ2-4 | TRBV7-3 | TGTGCCAGCAGCTTAGGGACAGGGGGAGTTATAGACATTCAGTACTTC | CASSLGTGGVIDIQYF
NA | TRBD2 | TRBJ2-1 | TRBV5-1 | TGCGCCAGCAGCTTGGGTTGGGAGACTAGCGGGGGAATTCGGGATGAGCAGTTCTTC | CASSLGWETSGGIRDEQFF
NA | NA | TRBJ2-3 | TRBV13 | TGTGCCAGCAGCTTAATGGATGCGGACTTAGACACAGATACGCAGTATTTT | CASSLMDADLDTDTQYF
NA | NA | TRBJ2-7 | TRBV20-1 | TGCAGTGCTAGCGGGAACTTATACGAGCAGTACTTC | CSASGNLYEQYF
few | NA | TRBJ2-4 | TRBV12-3/TRBV12-4 | TGTGCCAGCAGTCCAGACCCCCGGGGAAACATTCAGTACTTC | CASSPDPRGNIQYF
NA | TRBD2 | TRBJ2-3 | TRBV27 | TGTGCCAGCAGCACCTTTTATAGCGGGGAACGCACAGATACGCAGTATTTT | CASSTFYSGERTDTQYF
NA | NA | TRBJ1-4 | TRBV20-1 | TGCAGCCTCGGGCGGGGTCCTAATGAAAAACTGTTTTTT | CSLGRGPNEKLFF
few | NA | TRBJ2-3 | TRBV2 | TGTGCCAGCAGTGAAGCGCTGAGAGATACGCAGTATTTT | CASSEALRDTQYF
NA | NA | TRBJ2-7 | TRBV6-6 | TGTGCCAGCAGCGGAAATCCCTCCTACGAGCAGTACTTC | CASSGNPSYEQYF
NA | NA | TRBJ1-4 | TRBV10-3 | TGTGCCACCAGTGAGGGGTTACCTCCAAGGGGTGAAAAACTGTTTTTT | CATSEGLPPRGEKLFF
NA | TRBD1 | TRBJ2-7 | TRBV12-3/TRBV12-4 | TGTGCCAGCAGGGAGACAGGGGAAACCTACGAGCAGTACTTC | CASRETGETYEQYF
NA | TRBD2 | TRBJ2-7 | TRBV20-1 | TGCAGTGCTTTTCGACTAGCGGGAGACTCCTACGAGCAGTACTTC | CSAFRLAGDSYEQYF
NA | NA | TRBJ1-4 | TRBV20-1 | TGCAGTGCTCCTAATTCCCGGGCTACTAATGAAAAACTGTTTTTT | CSAPNSRATNEKLFF
NA | TRBD1 | TRBJ1-2 | TRBV27 | TGTGCCAGCAGCTTTGTGAGGACCGGGACAGGGGGGAACTATGGCTACACCTTC | CASSFVRTGTGGNYGYTF
NA | NA | TRBJ2-7 | TRBV7-2 | TGTGCCAGCGGCACGGGGACACATTACGAGCAGTACTTC | CASGTGTHYEQYF
many | NA | TRBJ2-5 | TRBV7-6 | TGTGCCAGCAGCTCCTTTGGGACCCAGTACTTC | CASSSFGTQYF
few | TRBD1 | TRBJ2-7 | TRBV6-4 | TGTGCCAGCAGTGACTCGACAGGGGGAGGCAATGAGCAGTACTTC | CASSDSTGGGNEQYF
few | NA | TRBJ2-3 | TRBV29-1 | TGCAGCGTTGACTCTAAGGCTGCCGGTTGGACAGATACGCAGTATTTT | CSVDSKAAGWTDTQYF
NA | NA | TRBJ1-2 | TRBV29-1 | TGCAGCGCCGAACAGGGTCCCAACTATGGCTACACCTTC | CSAEQGPNYGYTF
many | NA | TRBJ2-3 | TRBV29-1 | TGCAGCTTGATACAGGCCAGCACAGATACGCAGTATTTT | CSLIQASTDTQYF
NA | TRBD2 | TRBJ2-3 | TRBV12-3/TRBV12-4 | TGTGCCAGCAGTTTAAGGGCGGGGGGGATATCGGATACGCAGTATTTT | CASSLRAGGISDTQYF
few | NA | TRBJ2-3 | TRBV10-2 | TGCGCCAGCAGTGAGCTGGGCGGGAAAAGCACAGATACGCAGTATTTT | CASSELGGKSTDTQYF
NA | NA | TRBJ1-2 | TRBV7-9 | TGTGCCAGCAGCTTAGCCCTCTCCCATGGCTACACCTTC | CASSLALSHGYTF
NA | NA | TRBJ2-5 | TRBV7-2 | TGTGCCAGCAGCTTAGAATACGGGGAGGAGACCCAGTACTTC | CASSLEYGEETQYF
NA | NA | TRBJ2-1 | TRBV6-1 | TGTGCCAGCAGTGCCTGGGGAGCAGGCGCAGCGGGTGAGCAGTTCTTC | CASSAWGAGAAGEQFF
NA | NA | TRBJ1-5 | TRBV12-3/TRBV12-4 | TGTGCCAGCAGTCCGGCAAGGGGCATCAATCAGCCCCAGCATTTT | CASSPARGINQPQHF
NA | NA | TRBJ2-7 | TRBV5-1 | TGCGCCAGCAGCTTGTCACCGGCAGCATCCTACGAGCAGTACTTC | CASSLSPAASYEQYF
NA | NA | TRBJ1-1 | TRBV19 | TGTGCCAGTACGGTGTCCAGGGGGAACACTGAAGCTTTCTTT | CASTVSRGNTEAFF
NA | TRBD1 | TRBJ1-4 | TRBV20-1 | TGCAGTGCTAGTCTGGGACAGGAGGGTGAAAAACTGTTTTTT | CSASLGQEGEKLFF
few | NA | TRBJ1-1 | TRBV7-9 | TGTGCCAGCAGCTTCCAGGGAGGCGGGAGGACTGAAGCTTTCTTT | CASSFQGGGRTEAFF
few | NA | TRBJ2-1 | TRBV6-6 | TGTGCCAGCAGTTACGGGACTCACAGTGAGCAGTTCTTC | CASSYGTHSEQFF
NA | TRBD2 | TRBJ2-1 | TRBV10-2 | TGCGCCTCAACGCCAGGACTAGCGGGGATAACCTACAATGAGCAGTTCTTC | CASTPGLAGITYNEQFF
NA | NA | TRBJ2-7 | TRBV6-5 | TGTGCCAGCAGTTACTCTTCCCCGATAGCGGCAAGCTCCTACGAGCAGTACTTC | CASSYSSPIAASSYEQYF
many | NA | TRBJ2-3 | TRBV12-3/TRBV12-4 | TGTGCCAGCAGCCTACCGGGCACAGATACGCAGTATTTT | CASSLPGTDTQYF
NA | NA | TRBJ2-5 | TRBV7-4 | TGTGCCAGCAGCTTCAAGAGAACCGAGACCCAGTACTTC | CASSFKRTETQYF
NA | NA | TRBJ1-3 | TRBV5-1 | TGCGCCAGCAGCCCTGGGGGCGGACAGCTATCTGGAAACACCATATATTTT | CASSPGGGQLSGNTIYF
NA | NA | TRBJ2-2 | TRBV29-1 | TGCAGCGTTGAGCGGGGCGGCACCGGGGAGCTGTTTTTT | CSVERGGTGELFF
few | NA | TRBJ2-3 | TRBV27 | TGTGCCAGCAGTTTATGGGATATAGATACGCAGTATTTT | CASSLWDIDTQYF
NA | NA | TRBJ1-4 | TRBV20-1 | TGCAGCACAGGCATAACTAATGAAAAACTGCTTTTT | CSTGITNEKLLF
few | TRBD1 | TRBJ1-6 | TRBV20-1 | TGCAGTGCTACAGACGGGACAGGGTTTTCACCCCTCCACTTT | CSATDGTGFSPLHF
NA | TRBD1 | TRBJ2-7 | TRBV7-2 | TGTGCCAGCAGCGCCGGACAGGCCCGCTACGAGCAGTACTTC | CASSAGQARYEQYF
NA | TRBD2 | TRBJ2-7 | TRBV20-1 | TGCAGTGCTAGGGGGACTAGCGTGGGGATCTACGAGCAGTACTTC | CSARGTSVGIYEQYF
NA | TRBD2 | TRBJ2-7 | TRBV7-3 | TGTGCCAGCAGCTCTAGCGGGGGGCTTCCCTACGAGCAGTACTTC | CASSSSGGLPYEQYF
few | NA | TRBJ2-3 | TRBV7-3 | TGTGCCAGCAGCTGGTGGCGGGCGGGGGATACGCAGTATTTT | CASSWWRAGDTQYF